A selection of T cell receptor beta chains follows, all from one sample in a study of human T cells and chemical hapten exposure. TCRdb independently ran MiXCR on the RACE reads; one entry per CDR3 protein. The repertoire holds 89,000 or so distinct CDR3 sequences, with about 8% as singletons. Sequenced material: whole blood, taken in connection with sensitization to the hapten diphenylcyclopropenone (DPC). These receptor sequences come from a man between 35 and 55 years old with alopecia areata. Some clones in this sample may be carry-over from other donors' samples. The CDR3 runs from the conserved cysteine through the conserved F or W. The D gene is left open where the match is weak. Where a row states a size, it is once, few, many or the class of an expanded clone; other rows omit it.

CDR3aa: CSARGLGKRQETQYF
CDR3nt: TGCAGTGCTAGAGGTTTAGGGAAACGACAAGAGACCCAGTACTTC
d_gene: -
v_gene: TRBV20-1
abundance: few
j_gene: TRBJ2-5

CDR3aa: CASSTSGSIRETQYF
CDR3nt: TGTGCCAGCAGCACTAGCGGGAGTATTCGGGAGACCCAGTACTTC
d_gene: TRBD2
v_gene: TRBV2
abundance: -
j_gene: TRBJ2-5

CDR3aa: CASSPTLAGNTQYF
CDR3nt: TGTGCCAGCTCACCGACACTAGCGGGAAATACGCAGTATTTT
d_gene: TRBD2
v_gene: TRBV18
abundance: -
j_gene: TRBJ2-3

CDR3aa: CACVDWQGTQYF
CDR3nt: TGTGCCTGCGTGGACTGGCAAGGGACCCAGTACTTC
d_gene: -
v_gene: TRBV3-1
abundance: few
j_gene: TRBJ2-5

CDR3aa: CASSLTTESYTF
CDR3nt: TGCGCCAGCAGCCTAACGACAGAAAGCTACACCTTC
d_gene: -
v_gene: TRBV5-1
abundance: few
j_gene: TRBJ1-2

CDR3aa: CASSYGREAEAFF
CDR3nt: TGTGCCAGCAGTTACGGACGGGAGGCTGAAGCTTTCTTT
d_gene: -
v_gene: TRBV6-5
abundance: many
j_gene: TRBJ1-1

CDR3aa: CASSRTGTGTDTQYF
CDR3nt: TGTGCCAGCAGTCGGACCGGGACAGGCACAGATACGCAGTATTTT
d_gene: TRBD1
v_gene: TRBV5-4
abundance: few
j_gene: TRBJ2-3

CDR3aa: CASSQDYRGEYEQYF
CDR3nt: TGCGCCAGCAGCCAAGATTACAGGGGGGAGTACGAGCAGTACTTC
d_gene: TRBD1
v_gene: TRBV4-3
abundance: few
j_gene: TRBJ2-7

CDR3aa: CASSLGTSGSRGTDTQYF
CDR3nt: TGTGCCAGCAGTTTAGGGACTAGCGGGAGCCGGGGGACAGATACGCAGTATTTT
d_gene: TRBD2
v_gene: TRBV12-3/TRBV12-4
abundance: many
j_gene: TRBJ2-3

CDR3aa: CASSELGGRAEQFF
CDR3nt: TGCGCCAGCAGTGAGCTTGGCGGGAGGGCGGAGCAGTTCTTC
d_gene: TRBD2
v_gene: TRBV10-2
abundance: -
j_gene: TRBJ2-1

CDR3aa: CASSLDSGDYQYF
CDR3nt: TGCGCCAGCAGCTTGGATTCTGGCGATTACCAGTATTTT
d_gene: -
v_gene: TRBV5-1
abundance: few
j_gene: TRBJ2-3

CDR3aa: CSVDTDLNYGYTF
CDR3nt: TGCAGCGTTGATACGGATTTGAACTATGGCTACACCTTC
d_gene: -
v_gene: TRBV29-1
abundance: medium-sized
j_gene: TRBJ1-2

CDR3aa: CASRGQRSSGANVLTF
CDR3nt: TGTGCCAGCCGGGGACAGAGGAGCTCTGGGGCCAACGTCCTGACTTTC
d_gene: TRBD1
v_gene: TRBV28
abundance: -
j_gene: TRBJ2-6

CDR3aa: CASSQGTSYDLDTQYF
CDR3nt: TGCGCCAGCAGCCAAGGGACTAGCTATGACTTGGATACGCAGTATTTT
d_gene: TRBD2
v_gene: TRBV4-1
abundance: many
j_gene: TRBJ2-3

CDR3aa: CAGGGGQGNTEAFF
CDR3nt: TGTGCCGGGGGGGGTGGACAGGGTAACACTGAAGCTTTCTTT
d_gene: TRBD1
v_gene: TRBV30
abundance: -
j_gene: TRBJ1-1

CDR3aa: CASRMGQLRSYEQYF
CDR3nt: TGTGCCAGCAGGATGGGACAGCTTCGCTCCTACGAGCAGTACTTC
d_gene: TRBD1
v_gene: TRBV5-6
abundance: -
j_gene: TRBJ2-7

CDR3aa: CSVGETQYF
CDR3nt: TGCAGCGTTGGAGAGACCCAGTACTTC
d_gene: -
v_gene: TRBV29-1
abundance: many
j_gene: TRBJ2-5

CDR3aa: CASSQDLFRGDNYGYTF
CDR3nt: TGCGCCAGCAGCCAAGATTTATTCCGGGGGGATAACTATGGCTACACCTTC
d_gene: -
v_gene: TRBV4-3
abundance: many
j_gene: TRBJ1-2

CDR3aa: CASSPPSENIQYF
CDR3nt: TGCGCCAGCAGCCCCCCTAGTGAAAACATTCAGTACTTC
d_gene: -
v_gene: TRBV5-1
abundance: -
j_gene: TRBJ2-4

CDR3aa: CASSFPGLDTADTQYF
CDR3nt: TGTGCCAGCAGCTTTCCGGGACTAGACACCGCAGATACGCAGTATTTT
d_gene: TRBD2
v_gene: TRBV5-4
abundance: -
j_gene: TRBJ2-3

CDR3aa: CSAGRTGNTEAFF
CDR3nt: TGCAGTGCTGGAAGGACGGGGAACACTGAAGCTTTCTTT
d_gene: -
v_gene: TRBV20-1
abundance: -
j_gene: TRBJ1-1

CDR3aa: CASSFGGQSGANVLTF
CDR3nt: TGTGCCAGCAGTTTTGGGGGACAGTCTGGGGCCAACGTCCTGACTTTC
d_gene: TRBD1
v_gene: TRBV28
abundance: few
j_gene: TRBJ2-6

CDR3aa: CSVDWGTYGYTF
CDR3nt: TGCAGCGTTGACTGGGGTACCTATGGCTACACCTTC
d_gene: -
v_gene: TRBV29-1
abundance: many
j_gene: TRBJ1-2

CDR3aa: CSVEGGGLGTEAFF
CDR3nt: TGCAGCGTTGAGGGGGGGGGCTTGGGCACTGAAGCTTTCTTT
d_gene: -
v_gene: TRBV29-1
abundance: few
j_gene: TRBJ1-1

CDR3aa: CASSLEAGKETQYF
CDR3nt: TGCGCCAGCAGCTTGGAAGCAGGGAAAGAGACCCAGTACTTC
d_gene: -
v_gene: TRBV5-1
abundance: -
j_gene: TRBJ2-5

CDR3aa: CASRRAGVETQYF
CDR3nt: TGTGCCAGTCGAAGAGCGGGAGTTGAGACCCAGTACTTC
d_gene: TRBD2
v_gene: TRBV19
abundance: few
j_gene: TRBJ2-5

CDR3aa: CASSQGVSDTQYF
CDR3nt: TGTGCCAGCAGCCAAGGAGTGTCAGATACGCAGTATTTT
d_gene: -
v_gene: TRBV3-1
abundance: many
j_gene: TRBJ2-3

CDR3aa: CASSTRQGVGNQPQHF
CDR3nt: TGTGCCAGCTCAACGAGACAGGGGGTTGGCAATCAGCCCCAGCATTTT
d_gene: TRBD1
v_gene: TRBV18
abundance: few
j_gene: TRBJ1-5

CDR3aa: CSVADRGQETQYF
CDR3nt: TGCAGCGTTGCGGACAGGGGGCAAGAGACCCAGTACTTC
d_gene: TRBD1
v_gene: TRBV29-1
abundance: -
j_gene: TRBJ2-5

CDR3aa: CASSGGLNYGYTF
CDR3nt: TGTGCCAGCTCGGGAGGCCTGAACTATGGCTACACCTTC
d_gene: -
v_gene: TRBV2
abundance: many
j_gene: TRBJ1-2

CDR3aa: CASSLLAGGPADTQYF
CDR3nt: TGTGCCAGCAGCCTTCTAGCGGGAGGGCCTGCAGATACGCAGTATTTT
d_gene: TRBD2
v_gene: TRBV7-8
abundance: -
j_gene: TRBJ2-3

CDR3aa: CASLLLWTSYEQYF
CDR3nt: TGTGCCAGCCTCCTTCTGTGGACCTCCTACGAGCAGTACTTC
d_gene: -
v_gene: TRBV6-2/TRBV6-3
abundance: many
j_gene: TRBJ2-7

CDR3aa: CASSLSRGLGNTIYF
CDR3nt: TGTGCCAGCAGTTTATCGAGAGGGCTCGGAAACACCATATATTTT
d_gene: -
v_gene: TRBV27
abundance: many
j_gene: TRBJ1-3

CDR3aa: CSARDPGRAGNEQFF
CDR3nt: TGCAGTGCTAGAGATCCCGGGAGGGCCGGGAATGAGCAGTTCTTC
d_gene: TRBD2
v_gene: TRBV20-1
abundance: -
j_gene: TRBJ2-1

CDR3aa: CSARDFGDTQYF
CDR3nt: TGCAGTGCTAGAGATTTTGGAGATACGCAGTATTTT
d_gene: -
v_gene: TRBV20-1
abundance: few
j_gene: TRBJ2-3

CDR3aa: CASSPSIGEPQHF
CDR3nt: TGTGCCAGCAGTCCTTCGATAGGGGAGCCCCAGCATTTT
d_gene: -
v_gene: TRBV28
abundance: many
j_gene: TRBJ1-5

CDR3aa: CASSLEQGFTGELFF
CDR3nt: TGTGCCAGCAGTTTAGAGCAGGGTTTCACCGGGGAGCTGTTTTTT
d_gene: -
v_gene: TRBV28
abundance: few
j_gene: TRBJ2-2

CDR3aa: CASSGAVYNEQFF
CDR3nt: TGTGCCAGCAGCGGAGCGGTTTACAATGAGCAGTTCTTC
d_gene: -
v_gene: TRBV6-2/TRBV6-3
abundance: few
j_gene: TRBJ2-1

CDR3aa: CAIARDSLSAQHF
CDR3nt: TGTGCCATCGCAAGGGACAGTCTCTCGGCCCAGCATTTT
d_gene: TRBD1
v_gene: TRBV24-1
abundance: few
j_gene: TRBJ1-5

CDR3aa: CASSYPSGMLNEQFF
CDR3nt: TGTGCCAGCAGTTACCCGAGCGGGATGCTGAATGAGCAGTTCTTC
d_gene: TRBD2
v_gene: TRBV6-2/TRBV6-3
abundance: -
j_gene: TRBJ2-1

CDR3aa: CSFQYSNQPQHF
CDR3nt: TGCAGCTTCCAGTATAGCAATCAGCCCCAGCATTTT
d_gene: -
v_gene: TRBV29-1
abundance: -
j_gene: TRBJ1-5

CDR3aa: CASSLKGKGKAFF
CDR3nt: TGTGCCAGCAGTTTGAAGGGTAAGGGGAAGGCTTTCTTT
d_gene: -
v_gene: TRBV12-3/TRBV12-4
abundance: many
j_gene: TRBJ1-1

CDR3aa: CASGDLGTDTQYF
CDR3nt: TGTGCCTCGGGGGACCTAGGCACAGATACGCAGTATTTT
d_gene: -
v_gene: TRBV6-6
abundance: -
j_gene: TRBJ2-3

CDR3aa: CSARARDYPRARGEQFF
CDR3nt: TGCAGTGCTAGAGCTCGGGACTACCCTCGGGCACGGGGTGAGCAGTTCTTC
d_gene: TRBD2
v_gene: TRBV20-1
abundance: many
j_gene: TRBJ2-1

CDR3aa: CATSDDVAEELDTQYF
CDR3nt: TGTGCCACCAGTGACGACGTTGCGGAGGAGCTAGATACGCAGTATTTT
d_gene: -
v_gene: TRBV24-1
abundance: -
j_gene: TRBJ2-3

CDR3aa: CASRLKTGPGAGELFF
CDR3nt: TGTGCCAGCAGACTCAAAACGGGACCAGGCGCCGGGGAGCTGTTTTTT
d_gene: -
v_gene: TRBV6-2/TRBV6-3
abundance: -
j_gene: TRBJ2-2

CDR3aa: CASSFPSTDTQYF
CDR3nt: TGTGCCAGCAGCTTCCCTAGCACAGATACGCAGTATTTT
d_gene: -
v_gene: TRBV11-2
abundance: many
j_gene: TRBJ2-3

CDR3aa: CASSPPVGGERTEAFF
CDR3nt: TGTGCCAGCAGTCCCCCAGTGGGGGGGGAACGCACTGAAGCTTTCTTT
d_gene: -
v_gene: TRBV2
abundance: many
j_gene: TRBJ1-1

CDR3aa: CASSLSASGSTDTQYF
CDR3nt: TGTGCCAGCAGTTTATCGGCTAGCGGGAGTACAGATACGCAGTATTTT
d_gene: TRBD2
v_gene: TRBV27
abundance: few
j_gene: TRBJ2-3

CDR3aa: CASRELAGGLVDTQYF
CDR3nt: TGTGCCAGCAGAGAACTAGCGGGAGGGCTTGTGGATACGCAGTATTTT
d_gene: TRBD2
v_gene: TRBV2
abundance: -
j_gene: TRBJ2-3

CDR3aa: CANRVLDTDTQYF
CDR3nt: TGTGCTAACAGGGTACTTGACACAGATACGCAGTATTTT
d_gene: -
v_gene: TRBV2
abundance: -
j_gene: TRBJ2-3

CDR3aa: CASSQRGETQYF
CDR3nt: TGTGCCAGCAGTCAGAGGGGAGAGACCCAGTACTTC
d_gene: -
v_gene: TRBV6-2/TRBV6-3
abundance: many
j_gene: TRBJ2-5

CDR3aa: CATSDPHLDSYGYTF
CDR3nt: TGTGCCACCAGTGACCCACACCTGGATAGCTATGGCTACACCTTC
d_gene: -
v_gene: TRBV24-1
abundance: many
j_gene: TRBJ1-2

CDR3aa: CASSLPRTASTDTQYF
CDR3nt: TGCGCCAGCAGCTTACCGCGGACGGCTAGCACAGATACGCAGTATTTT
d_gene: -
v_gene: TRBV5-1
abundance: many
j_gene: TRBJ2-3

CDR3aa: CASSHGARLTYNEQFF
CDR3nt: TGTGCCAGCAGCCATGGGGCGAGACTAACCTACAATGAGCAGTTCTTC
d_gene: -
v_gene: TRBV14
abundance: few
j_gene: TRBJ2-1